Below, one T cell receptor (beta chain) is given with its context. This specimen comes from a study of T cell changes during pregnancy in multiple sclerosis. The assay was immunoSEQ multiplex PCR, and TCRdb's table has in-frame clones only and misses some. The sample carries approximately 40,000 clones, roughly 90% recorded once. The CDR3 extends over 15 amino acids. Germline values: CDR1 SEHNR, CDR2 FQNEAQ (reference sequence). Deletions cut 0 bases from V and 5 bases from J, with 13 bases between. The receptor's source is a female donor with multiple sclerosis, enrolled in a pregnancy study. This sample comprised CD4+ T cells from peripheral blood mononuclear cells, obtained before pregnancy. The chain is built from TRBV7-9 and TRBJ1-1; a weak D match, TRBD1 (5 bases). The CDR3 DNA sequence: TGTGCCAGCAGCTTAGCCGGGGGAAGTTGGACTGAAGCTTTCTTT. Translated, it gives CASSLAGGSWTEAFF.